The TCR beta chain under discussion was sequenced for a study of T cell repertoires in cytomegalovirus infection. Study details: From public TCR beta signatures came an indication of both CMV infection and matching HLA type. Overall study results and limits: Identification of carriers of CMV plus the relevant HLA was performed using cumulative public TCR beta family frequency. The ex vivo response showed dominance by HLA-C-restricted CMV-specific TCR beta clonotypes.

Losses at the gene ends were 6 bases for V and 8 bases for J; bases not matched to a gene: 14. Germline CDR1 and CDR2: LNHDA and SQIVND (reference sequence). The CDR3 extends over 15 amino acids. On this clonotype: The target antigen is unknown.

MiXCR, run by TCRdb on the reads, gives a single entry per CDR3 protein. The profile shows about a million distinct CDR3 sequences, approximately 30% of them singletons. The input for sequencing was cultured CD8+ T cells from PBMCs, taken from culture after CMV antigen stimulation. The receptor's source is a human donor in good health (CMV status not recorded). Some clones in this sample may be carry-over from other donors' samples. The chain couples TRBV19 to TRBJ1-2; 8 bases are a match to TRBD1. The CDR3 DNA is TGTGCCAGTAGCGAGTTGGACAGGGAGTTCTGGGGCTACACCTTC. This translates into CASSELDREFWGYTF. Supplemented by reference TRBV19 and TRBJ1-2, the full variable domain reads DGGITQSPKYLFRKEGQNVTLSCEQNLNHDAMYWYRQDPGQGLRLIYYSQIVNDFQKGDIAEGYSVSREKKESFPLTVTSAQKNPTAFYLCASSELDREFWGYTFGSGTRLTVV.